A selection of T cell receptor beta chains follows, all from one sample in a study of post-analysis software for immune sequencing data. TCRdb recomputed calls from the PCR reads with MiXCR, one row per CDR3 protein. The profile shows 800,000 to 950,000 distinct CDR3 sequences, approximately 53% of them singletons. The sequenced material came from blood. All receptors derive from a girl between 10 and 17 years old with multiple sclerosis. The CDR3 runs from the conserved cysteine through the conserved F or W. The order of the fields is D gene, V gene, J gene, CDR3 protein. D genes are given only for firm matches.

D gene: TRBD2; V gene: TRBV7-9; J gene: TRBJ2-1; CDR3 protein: CASSPKTGLAAVTYNEQFF
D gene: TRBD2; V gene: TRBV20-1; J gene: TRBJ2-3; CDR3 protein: CSASGLAGESTDTQYF
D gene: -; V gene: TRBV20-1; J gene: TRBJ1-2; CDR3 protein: CSASGGSYGYTF
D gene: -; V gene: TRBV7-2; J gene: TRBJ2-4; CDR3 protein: CASSSRDGNIQYF
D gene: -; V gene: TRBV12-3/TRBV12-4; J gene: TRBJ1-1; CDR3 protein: CASKKVFGRRGNTEAFF
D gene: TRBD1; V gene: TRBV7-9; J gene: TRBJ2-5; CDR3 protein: CASSLRLSGDSIQETQYF
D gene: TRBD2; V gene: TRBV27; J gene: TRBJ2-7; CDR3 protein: CASSFGTTNYEQYF
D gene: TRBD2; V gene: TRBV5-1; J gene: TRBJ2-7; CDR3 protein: CASSRIAGGSYEQYF
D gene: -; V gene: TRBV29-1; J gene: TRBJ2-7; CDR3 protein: CSVEDRGGDEQYF
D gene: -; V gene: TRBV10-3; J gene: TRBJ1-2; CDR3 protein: CAISDGRGDYGYTF
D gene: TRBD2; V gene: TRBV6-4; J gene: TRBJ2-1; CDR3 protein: CASSQGWTSVNEQFF
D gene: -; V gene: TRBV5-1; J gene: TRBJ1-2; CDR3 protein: CASSLEGKMGPRGSYTF
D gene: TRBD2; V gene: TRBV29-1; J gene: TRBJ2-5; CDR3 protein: CSVDLGRAEETQYF
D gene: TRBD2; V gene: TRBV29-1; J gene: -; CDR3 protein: CSVEASGSFQETQYF
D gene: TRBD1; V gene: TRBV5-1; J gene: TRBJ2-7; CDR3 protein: CASSLATGQGQAYEQYF
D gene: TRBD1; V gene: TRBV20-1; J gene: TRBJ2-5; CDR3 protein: CSARYRGQRETQYF
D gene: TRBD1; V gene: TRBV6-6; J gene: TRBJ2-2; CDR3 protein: CASSYSGQGIGRAGELFF
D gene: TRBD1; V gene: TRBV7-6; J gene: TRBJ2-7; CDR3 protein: CASSSRDRGLISGYEQYF
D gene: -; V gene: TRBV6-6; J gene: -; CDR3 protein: CASSYKGDVYEQYF
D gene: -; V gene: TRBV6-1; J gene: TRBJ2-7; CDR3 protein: CASSEIQGRGTYEQYF
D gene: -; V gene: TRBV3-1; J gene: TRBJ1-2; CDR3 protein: CASRPTIFRRGVNYGYTF
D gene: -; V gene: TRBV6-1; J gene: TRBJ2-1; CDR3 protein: CASNQGDGSGYNEQFF
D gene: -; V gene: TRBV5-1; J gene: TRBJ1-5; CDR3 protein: CASSLLSQPVGTQHF
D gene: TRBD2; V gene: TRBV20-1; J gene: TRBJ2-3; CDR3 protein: CSVGLAGLTDTQYF
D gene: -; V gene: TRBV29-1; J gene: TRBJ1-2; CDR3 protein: CSVEGGIYGYTF
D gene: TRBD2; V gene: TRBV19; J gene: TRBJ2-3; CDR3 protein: CASGGSPSGGRDTQYF
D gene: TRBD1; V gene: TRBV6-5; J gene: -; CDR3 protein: CASSSTGAKTQYF
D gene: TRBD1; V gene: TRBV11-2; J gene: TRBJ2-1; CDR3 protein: CASSSLDRAVSYNEQFF
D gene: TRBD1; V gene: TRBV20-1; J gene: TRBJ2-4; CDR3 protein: CSARRWDDRAISGIQYF
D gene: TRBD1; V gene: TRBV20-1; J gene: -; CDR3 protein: CSATPTGGAAYEQYF
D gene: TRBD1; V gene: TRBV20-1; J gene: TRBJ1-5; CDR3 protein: CSVRAGQATGQPQHF
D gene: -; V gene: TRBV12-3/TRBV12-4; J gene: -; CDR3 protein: CASSLSEEQYF
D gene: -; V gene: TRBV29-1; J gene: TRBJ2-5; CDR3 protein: CSVGGGTEQYF
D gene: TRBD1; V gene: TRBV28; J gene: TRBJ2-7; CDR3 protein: CASSLTGVPQYF
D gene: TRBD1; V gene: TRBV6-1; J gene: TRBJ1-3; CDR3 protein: CASSEGGQGSSGNTIYF
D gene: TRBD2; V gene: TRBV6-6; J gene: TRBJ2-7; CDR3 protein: CASRTSRRVEQYF
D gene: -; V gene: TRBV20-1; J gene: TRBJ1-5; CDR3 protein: CSARRDMGGNNQPQHF
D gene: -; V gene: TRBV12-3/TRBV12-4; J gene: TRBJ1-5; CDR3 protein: CASSFAKLNQPQHF
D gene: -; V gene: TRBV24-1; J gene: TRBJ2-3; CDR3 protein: CATSVGQASCYRSTDTQYF
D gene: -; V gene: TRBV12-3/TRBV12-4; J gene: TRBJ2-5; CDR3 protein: CASRDMGWETQYF
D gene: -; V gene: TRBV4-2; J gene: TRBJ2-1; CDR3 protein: CASSQVTVPSYNEQFF
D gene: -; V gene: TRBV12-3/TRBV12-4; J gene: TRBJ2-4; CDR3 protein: CASQPRAKNIQYF
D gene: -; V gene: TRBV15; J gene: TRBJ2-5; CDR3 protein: CATSRDYRDQETQYF
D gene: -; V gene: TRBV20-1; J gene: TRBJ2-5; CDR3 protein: CSASRRSQETQYF
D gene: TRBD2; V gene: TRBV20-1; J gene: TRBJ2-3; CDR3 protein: CSASSGGHGDTQYF
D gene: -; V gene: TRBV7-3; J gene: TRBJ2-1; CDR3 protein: CASGRGGYEQFF
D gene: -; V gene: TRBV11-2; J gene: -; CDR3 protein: CASSPTPGAGVHEQYF
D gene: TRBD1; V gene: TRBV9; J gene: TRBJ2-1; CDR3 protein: CASSATGAPNEQFF
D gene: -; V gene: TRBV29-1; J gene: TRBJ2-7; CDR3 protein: CSVGGRAAYEQYF
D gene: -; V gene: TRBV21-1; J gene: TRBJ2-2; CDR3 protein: CASSKGPGASTGELFF